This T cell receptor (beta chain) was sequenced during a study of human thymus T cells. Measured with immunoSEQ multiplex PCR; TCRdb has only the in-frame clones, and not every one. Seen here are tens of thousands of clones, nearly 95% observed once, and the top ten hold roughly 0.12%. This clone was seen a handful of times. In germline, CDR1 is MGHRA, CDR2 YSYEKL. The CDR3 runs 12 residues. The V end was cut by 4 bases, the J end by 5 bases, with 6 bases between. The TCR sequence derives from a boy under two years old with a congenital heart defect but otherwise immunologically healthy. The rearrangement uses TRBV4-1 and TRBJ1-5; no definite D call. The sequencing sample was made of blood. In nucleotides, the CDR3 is TGCGCCAGCAGCCGCGGTGATCAGCCCCAGCATTTT. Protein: CASSRGDQPQHF.